This T cell receptor beta chain was sequenced in a study of patients and donors after allogeneic stem cell transplantation. CDR3 length: 13 residues. Trimming took off 4 bases at V and 7 bases at J, with 14 bases between the two ends. TCRdb passed the RT-PCR reads through MiXCR, listing each CDR3 protein once. The table records some 60,000 distinct CDR3 sequences, 13% of them present only once. The specimen sequenced was blood, either unsorted or a sorted T cell fraction (not recorded which). This chain links TRBV12-3 or TRBV12-4 with TRBJ2-7; D not resolved. This TCR derives from a human donor who was either an allogeneic HSCT recipient or a stem cell or donor lymphocyte infusion donor (not recorded which). It is not recorded whose cells these are; they may come from a transplant donor. The CDR3 DNA follows: TGTGCCAGCAGTTCCTCCACGGGCTCTGAGCAGTACTTC. Encoded protein: CASSSSTGSEQYF.